The next 21 T cell receptor beta chains were all read from a single sample in a study of CD8+ T cells in alopecia areata. Specified treatment: oral pan-JAK inhibitor, 5-10 mg twice daily. Extracted RNA was reverse transcribed, and the resulting cDNA served as sequencing template. This table comes from immunoSEQ multiplex PCR, and its TCRdb copy is limited to in-frame clones, with some not included. The table has under 350,000 clones, roughly 64% seen once. This material consisted of CD4+ T cells sorted from blood, taken at week 24, from a patient treated with tofacitinib. The receptor set was obtained from a human donor with alopecia areata.

The chain carries TRBV7-8 and TRBJ2-7; 8 nucleotides align to TRBD2. The V gene end was trimmed by 0 bases and the J gene end by 3 bases; junction bases not matched to a gene: 4. Germline-derived CDR1 and CDR2 are SGHVS and FQNEAQ. The CDR3 loop spans 15 amino acids. CDR3: CASSLAGSGGYEQYF. CDR3 in DNA: TGTGCCAGCAGCTTAGCGGGGAGCGGGGGCTACGAGCAGTACTTC.

Only one count was recorded for this clone. The chain links TRBV30 to TRBJ1-5, with D possibly matching TRBD1 (5 bases). The CDR3 has 17 residues. V dropped 2 bases and J dropped 2 bases, with 19 bases sitting between them. Germline loops: CDR1 GTSNPN, CDR2 SVGIG (reference sequence). Written as DNA, the CDR3 is TGTGCCTGGAGTACGCCTGCCAGGGAAGTAGGCAATCAGCCCCAGCATTTT. As protein: CAWSTPAREVGNQPQHF.

The gene calls are TRBV19 and TRBJ2-7; TRBD1 or TRBD2 may be the D gene (6 bases each). Germline lookup yields CDR1 LNHDA and CDR2 SQIVND (reference sequence). V shed 4 bases and J shed 2 bases, with 18 bases lying between them. There are 16 residues in the CDR3. The CDR3 spells CASSSAGHVPPYEQYF. The CDR3, as DNA: TGTGCCAGTAGTAGCGCGGGACACGTGCCACCCTACGAGCAGTACTTC.

This clone was counted a few times. The chain recombines TRBV7-9 with TRBJ2-7; perhaps D is TRBD1 or TRBD2 (6 bases each). The CDR3 consists of 14 residues. The germline V gene encodes CDR1 SEHNR and CDR2 FQNEAQ (reference sequence). Trimming pared 5 bases from V and 3 bases from J, leaving 14 bases between. The CDR3 loop reads CASSPGGGVYEQYF. DNA of the CDR3: TGTGCCAGCAGCCCCGGAGGGGGAGTCTACGAGCAGTACTTC.

The chain recombines TRBV12-5 with TRBJ1-1; tentative D call: TRBD1 (5 bases). The CDR3 contains 13 residues. Germline V gene data show CDR1 as LGHNT and CDR2 as FRNRAP. The V gene lost 4 bases and the J gene lost 11 bases, with 17 bases spanning the gap. For the CDR3, the DNA is TGTGCTAGTGGTTCTTTCCAGGGTCATCGTGCTTTCTTT. This gives the protein CASGSFQGHRAFF.

The chain combines TRBV14 with TRBJ1-6; TRBD1 agrees at 8 bases. V gave up 6 bases and J gave up 15 bases; unmatched junction bases: 13. CDR3 length equals 14 residues. Germline CDR1 is SGHDN and CDR2 is FVKESK. The CDR3 sequence is CASRPAGTGPLLHF. CDR3 bases: TGTGCCAGCAGACCCGCCGGGACAGGACCACTCCTCCACTTT.

The J gene is TRBJ1-1, the V gene TRBV6-1; D gene unclear. The CDR3 contains 14 residues. V shed 5 bases and J shed 4 bases, with 14 bases lying between them. Germline CDR1 is MNHNS and CDR2 is SASEGT. The CDR3 coding sequence is TGTGCCAGCAGTTCAATAAAGGTGGGCACTGAAGCTTTCTTT. Translating gives CASSSIKVGTEAFF.

The genes are TRBV5-6 and TRBJ1-2; possible D gene TRBD1, 5 bases. The V end lost 3 bases, the J end lost 0 bases, and 15 bases lay between the germline ends. The germline CDR1 and CDR2 sequences are SGHDT and YYEEEE. The CDR3 extends over 16 amino acids. The CDR3 coding sequence is TGTGCCAGCAGCTCCCTAGGCGGGGCCACTAACTATGGCTACACCTTC. Translation gives CASSSLGGATNYGYTF. The variable domain in full, with the rest retrieved from reference TRBV5-6 and TRBJ1-2, is DAGVTQSPTHLIKTRGQQVTLRCSPKSGHDTVSWYQQALGQGPQFIFQYYEEEERQRGNFPDRFSGHQFPNYSSELNVNALLLGDSALYLCASSSLGGATNYGYTFGSGTRLTVV.

In regard to this clone: Other DNA sequences of this sample code for an identical CDR3. The rearrangement joins TRBV29-1 to TRBJ2-5, with D tentatively TRBD2 (6 bases). The V end lost 6 bases, the J end lost 0 bases, and 11 bases lay between the germline ends. CDR1 SQVTM and CDR2 ANQGSEA come from the germline V gene. The CDR3 is made up of 13 amino acids. CDR3 sequence (DNA): TGCAGCGTCCGGGGGAGGTACCAAGAGACCCAGTACTTC. Its translation is CSVRGRYQETQYF.

The chain joins TRBV25-1 to TRBJ1-4; perhaps TRBD1 as D (6 bases). This CDR3 spans 15 amino acids. Deletions cut 1 base from V and 7 bases from J, with 13 bases between. Germline lookup yields CDR1 MGHDK and CDR2 SYGVNS. The CDR3 reads CASSELGAMPEKLFF. DNA for the CDR3: TGTGCCAGCAGTGAATTGGGGGCCATGCCTGAAAAACTGTTTTTT.

For this clone: At one end, the junction sequence differs from germline, possibly due to a read error. This CDR3 is also generated by other DNA sequences in the sample. This chain uses TRBV4-1 with TRBJ2-3; D unresolved. Germline values: CDR1 MGHRA, CDR2 YSYEKL. There are 13 residues in the CDR3. The CDR3 DNA reads TGCGCCAGCAGCCAACCTAGGGCAGATACACAGTATTTT. Its translation: CASSQPRADTQYF.

The table lists this clone with a count of one. J is TRBJ1-6 and V is TRBV27; no firm D call. CDR1 and CDR2 from the germline V gene are MNHEY and SMNVEV (reference sequence). The CDR3 sequence is 12 residues long. The ends were cut back, 3 bases at V and 7 bases at J, with 4 bases in the middle. CDR3: CASSFRNSPLHF. The CDR3 bases are TGTGCCAGCAGTTTTCGCAATTCACCCCTCCACTTT.

The chain is built from TRBV6-6 and TRBJ2-5; tentative D call: TRBD2 (5 bases). This CDR3 is built from 11 residues. Germline V lookup: CDR1 MNHNY, CDR2 SVGAGI (reference sequence). Trimming cost V 8 bases and J 1 base, with 5 bases left between them. CDR3 sequence (DNA): TGTGCCAGCCGGGGCCAAGAGACCCAGTACTTC. Its protein is CASRGQETQYF.

The rearrangement links TRBV5-6 to TRBJ1-1; D is undetermined. Trimming cost V 5 bases and J 5 bases, with 13 bases left between them. CDR3 size: 13 residues. CDR1 is SGHDT, CDR2 YYEEEE, per germline. CDR3: CASSTRDRTEAFF. The CDR3 DNA reads TGTGCCAGCAGTACTAGGGATCGGACTGAAGCTTTCTTT.

V and J are TRBV7-9 and TRBJ2-5; 11 bases map to TRBD1. The V segment lost 5 bases and the J segment 5 bases; nucleotides outside the gene matches: 7. Germline V CDR1 and CDR2: SEHNR, FQNEAQ (reference sequence). This CDR3 comprises 15 residues. This chain's CDR3 is CASSPRTGGLETQYF. CDR3 coding DNA: TGTGCCAGCAGCCCGCGGACAGGGGGCTTGGAGACCCAGTACTTC. The full variable domain, in which reference TRBV7-9 and TRBJ2-5 provide the parts outside the CDR3, is DTGVSQNPRHKITKRGQNVTFRCDPISEHNRLYWYRQTLGQGPEFLTYFQNEAQLEKSRLLSDRFSAERPKGSFSTLEIQRTEQGDSAMYLCASSPRTGGLETQYFGPGTRLLVL.

This clone was observed a few times. This chain uses TRBV27 with TRBJ2-7, with unresolved D. CDR3 length: 13 amino acids. Trimming took 6 bases from V and 5 from J, leaving 14 bases between them. CDR1 MNHEY and CDR2 SMNVEV come from the germline V gene (reference sequence). The chain's CDR3 is CASSPLQVNEQYF. CDR3 nucleotides: TGTGCCAGCAGCCCACTTCAGGTCAACGAGCAGTACTTC.

This clone was recorded a few times. The genes are TRBV5-4 and TRBJ2-1; 8 positions agree with TRBD2. The V segment lost 4 bases and the J segment 2 bases; nucleotides outside the gene matches: 8. This CDR3 region has 16 residues. Germline V gene sequence: CDR1 SGHNT, CDR2 YYREEE (reference sequence). The CDR3 DNA follows: TGTGCCAGCAGCCCACCGCGGGGGGACCCCTACAATGAGCAGTTCTTC. It yields the protein CASSPPRGDPYNEQFF.

The rearrangement joins TRBV7-9 to TRBJ1-5, with D unclear. V was shortened by 1 base and J by 6 bases, with 7 bases between the two germline ends. Germline V gene lookup returns CDR1 SEHNR and CDR2 FQNEAQ (reference sequence). This CDR3 is 13 amino acids long. CDR3 loop: CASSLGWSQPQHF. CDR3 bases: TGTGCCAGCAGCTTAGGTTGGAGTCAGCCCCAGCATTTT.

V and J are TRBV15 and TRBJ1-1; D not resolved. The CDR3 has 13 residues. V shed 1 base and J shed 4 bases, with 7 bases lying between them. Germline V lookup: CDR1 LNHNV, CDR2 YYDKDF (reference sequence). Here the CDR3 DNA reads TGTGCCACCAGCAGAGTGGAGGGCACTGAAGCTTTCTTT. Translating it yields CATSRVEGTEAFF. The entire variable domain, with the rest obtained from reference TRBV15 and TRBJ1-1, is as follows: DAMVIQNPRYQVTQFGKPVTLSCSQTLNHNVMYWYQQKSSQAPKLLFHYYDKDFNNEADTPDNFQSRRPNTSFCFLDIRSPGLGDTAMYLCATSRVEGTEAFFGQGTRLTVV.

This clone has just a few counts. The chain is built from TRBV28 and TRBJ1-2, with D unresolved. The germline CDR1 and CDR2 sequences are MDHEN and SYDVKM. Trimming left V 10 bases short and J 5 bases short, with 17 bases between. There are 13 residues in the CDR3. CDR3 bases: TGTGCCACCCAAAAGGGAGTAGGATATGGCTACACCTTC. Translation gives CATQKGVGYGYTF.

This clone was observed a few times. A junction boundary mismatches the germline segment, possibly from a read error. In the same sample, other DNA sequences code for this CDR3. J is TRBJ2-2 and V is TRBV5-1, with a tentative D call TRBD1 (5 bases). The length of the CDR3 is 14 residues. Germline-derived CDR1 and CDR2 are SGHRS and YFSETQ. CDR3 sequence (DNA): TGCGCCAGCAGTTTGGACACGAACACCGGGGAGCTGTTTTTT. Translation: CASSLDTNTGELFF.